Each of the 11 T cell receptor beta chains below was sequenced from the same sample in a study of T cell responses to AZD1222 COVID-19 vaccine. The repertoire was sequenced with immunoSEQ multiplex PCR; TCRdb's copy has only in-frame clones and lacks some. The sample yields fewer than 90,000 clones, around nine tenths seen once. The sample consisted of peripheral blood, taken 28 days after the second AZD1222 dose. The receptors here all came from an adult who received the AZD1222 COVID-19 vaccine.

The V call is TRBV11-2, the J call TRBJ1-4; D not certain. The germline V gene encodes CDR1 SGHAT and CDR2 FQNNGV. V lost 1 base, J lost 0 bases, and 6 bases lay in between. The CDR3 is made up of 15 amino acids. CDR3 sequence: CASSLVGSTNEKLFF. CDR3 nucleotide sequence: TGTGCCAGCAGCTTAGTAGGTTCAACTAATGAAAAACTGTTTTTT.

This clone was seen a handful of times. The genes are TRBV6-1 and TRBJ2-3; D remains unclear. The CDR3 is 14 amino acids. Germline CDR1 is MNHNS and CDR2 is SASEGT. The V and J ends lost 2 bases and 1 base respectively, with 7 bases between them. In DNA, the CDR3 is TGTGCCAGCAGTGAAACTGGCGGCACAGATACGCAGTATTTT. This encodes CASSETGGTDTQYF.

The rearrangement links TRBV6-5 to TRBJ2-3; D unresolved. Trimming removed 6 bases at V and 2 bases at J, with 12 bases between. Germline assignment: CDR1 MNHEY and CDR2 SVGAGI. This CDR3 contains 14 residues. Here the CDR3 reads CASRPRRITDTQYF. The CDR3 region has the DNA TGTGCCAGCAGACCCCGGCGGATCACAGATACGCAGTATTTT.

The V call is TRBV5-1, the J call TRBJ1-3, with 9 bases lining up with TRBD1. V was pared by 4 bases and J by 8 bases, with 4 bases of the junction left unmatched. The CDR3 runs 13 residues. Germline V gives CDR1 SGHRS, CDR2 YFSETQ. The CDR3 nucleotides read TGCGCCAGCAGCCCGGGACAGGGAGACACCATATATTTT. Its translation is CASSPGQGDTIYF.

J is TRBJ1-1 and V is TRBV11-2, with unresolved D. Germline lookup yields CDR1 SGHAT and CDR2 FQNNGV. V dropped 3 bases and J dropped 1 base, with 12 bases sitting between them. The CDR3 loop spans 15 amino acids. The CDR3 region is CASSFGWQANTEAFF. The DNA of the CDR3 is TGTGCCAGCAGCTTTGGTTGGCAGGCGAACACTGAAGCTTTCTTT.

There are a few counts of this clone. This chain links TRBV7-9 with TRBJ2-1, with 8 bases aligning to TRBD2. Germline values: CDR1 SEHNR, CDR2 FQNEAQ (reference sequence). J gave up 6 bases and V 5 bases, and 9 bases lay outside the gene matches. This CDR3 has 15 residues. CDR3 nucleotide sequence: TGTGCCAGCAGCCCCCCGTTCCGGGGGGGCAATGAGCAGTTCTTC. It encodes CASSPPFRGGNEQFF.

This chain connects TRBV2 to TRBJ2-1; D possibly corresponds to TRBD2 (6 bases). With 3 bases removed from V and 3 bases from J, the gap between germline ends came to 12 bases. Germline V gives CDR1 SNHLY, CDR2 FYNNEI. This CDR3 is built from 15 residues. This CDR3 is CASSEGSGVYNEQFF. CDR3 coding DNA: TGTGCCAGCAGTGAGGGGTCGGGGGTCTACAATGAGCAGTTCTTC.

This sequence joins TRBV30 and TRBJ1-5; 7 nucleotides agree with TRBD1. J lost 2 bases, V lost 0 bases, and 4 bases had no gene match. The CDR3 has 15 residues. Germline V gene data show CDR1 as GTSNPN and CDR2 as SVGIG (reference sequence). The CDR3 bases are TGTGCCTGGAGTGTACGACAGGGTGGCAATCAGCCCCAGCATTTT. Translated: CAWSVRQGGNQPQHF.

In this sample, this clone turned up once. The V call is TRBV12-3 or TRBV12-4, the J call TRBJ2-7; D could derive from TRBD1 or TRBD2 (5 bases each). CDR3 size: 12 residues. The V end lost 1 base, the J end lost 7 bases, and 8 bases lay between the germline ends. In nucleotides, the CDR3 is TGTGCCAGCAGTTTAGGGGGGATAGAGCAGTACTTC. Its protein is CASSLGGIEQYF.

J is TRBJ1-1 and V is TRBV7-9; D is uncertain. The V and J ends lost 5 bases and 0 bases respectively, with 7 bases between them. This CDR3 is 13 amino acids long. Germline CDR1 and CDR2: SEHNR and FQNEAQ (reference sequence). The CDR3 sequence is CASSHVLNTEAFF. CDR3 nucleotides: TGTGCCAGCAGCCATGTGTTGAACACTGAAGCTTTCTTT.

The V and J genes are TRBV4-2 and TRBJ2-7; D call uncertain. The CDR3 is made up of 15 amino acids. Trimming took off 4 bases at V and 5 bases at J, with 18 bases between the two ends. Germline V lookup: CDR1 LGHNA, CDR2 YNFKEQ. This CDR3 is CASSLDLGQTNEQYF. As DNA, the CDR3 is TGTGCCAGCAGCCTCGACCTGGGTCAAACCAACGAGCAGTACTTC.